The present T cell receptor beta chain was sequenced within a study of T cell responses to AZD1222 COVID-19 vaccine. General observations from the study: The study sampled repertoires only after the peak T cell response. At study baseline, merely six AZD1222 recipients were seropositive.

The data were produced by immunoSEQ multiplex PCR, yet TCRdb's version contains in-frame clones alone and is incomplete. The sample has about 100,000 clones, approximately 87% seen once. This clone was seen once. What it binds is not known. This clonotype was sampled from an adult in good health. The sequences come from peripheral blood, collected on day 0 of MenACWY control vaccination.

The CDR3: CASSTQRTSGSEYF. In nucleotides, the CDR3 is TGTGCCAGCAGTACCCAACGGACTAGCGGTTCAGAGTACTTC. The J gene is TRBJ2-7, the V gene TRBV2, with 10 bases lining up with TRBD2. V lost 5 bases to trimming and J lost 11 bases; unmatched junction nucleotides: 12. The CDR3 is made up of 14 amino acids. Looked up from germline, CDR1 is SNHLY and CDR2 is FYNNEI.